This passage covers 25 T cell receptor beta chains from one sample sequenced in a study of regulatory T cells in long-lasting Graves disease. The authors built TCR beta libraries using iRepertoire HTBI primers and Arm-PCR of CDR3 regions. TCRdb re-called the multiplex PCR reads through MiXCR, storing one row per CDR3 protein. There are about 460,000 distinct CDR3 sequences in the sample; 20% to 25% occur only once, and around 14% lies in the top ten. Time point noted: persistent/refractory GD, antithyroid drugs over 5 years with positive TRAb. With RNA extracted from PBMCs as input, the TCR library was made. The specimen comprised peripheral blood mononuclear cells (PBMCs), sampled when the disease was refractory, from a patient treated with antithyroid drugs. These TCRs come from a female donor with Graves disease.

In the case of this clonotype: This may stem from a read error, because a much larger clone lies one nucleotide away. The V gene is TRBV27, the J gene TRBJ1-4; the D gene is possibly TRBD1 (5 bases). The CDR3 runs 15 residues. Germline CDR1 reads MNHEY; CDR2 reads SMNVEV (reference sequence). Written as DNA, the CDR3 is TGTGCCAGCAGTCCAGGGTTGAGTCGTAATGAAAAACCGTTTTTT. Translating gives CASSPGLSRNEKPFF.

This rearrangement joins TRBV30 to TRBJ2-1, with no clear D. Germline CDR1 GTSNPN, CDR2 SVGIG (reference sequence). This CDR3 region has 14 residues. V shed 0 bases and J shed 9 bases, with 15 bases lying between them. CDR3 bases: TGTGCCTGGAGTGTAAAGGTGACCGCGCCTGAGCAGTTCTTC. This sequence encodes CAWSVKVTAPEQFF.

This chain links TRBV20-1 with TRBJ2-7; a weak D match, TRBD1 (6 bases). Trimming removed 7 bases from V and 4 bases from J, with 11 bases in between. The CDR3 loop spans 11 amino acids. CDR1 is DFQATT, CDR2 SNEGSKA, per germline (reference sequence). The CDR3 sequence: CSGIGGYEQYF. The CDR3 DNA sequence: TGCAGTGGGATAGGGGGATACGAGCAGTACTTC.

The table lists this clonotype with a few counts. CDR3 DNA sequence: TGTGCCAGCAGCTTTAGTGGTTCCGGGACCCCCATAGAATACGAGCAGTACTTC. Translated: CASSFSGSGTPIEYEQYF. This sequence joins TRBV13 and TRBJ2-7, with D possibly being TRBD1 or TRBD2 (5 bases each). Per the germline V gene, CDR1 is PRHDT and CDR2 is FYEKMQ (reference sequence). The CDR3 consists of 18 residues. Trimming cost V 3 bases and J 4 bases, with 25 bases left between them.

CDR3 amino acids: CASSLESSSSYEQYF. The CDR3 region has the DNA TGCGCCAGCAGCTTGGAGTCATCCAGTAGCTACGAGCAGTACTTC. This chain links TRBV5-1 with TRBJ2-7; D ambiguous. Germline lookup yields CDR1 SGHRS and CDR2 YFSETQ. V lost 0 bases and J 3 bases, leaving 13 bases between the germline ends. The CDR3 has 15 amino acids.

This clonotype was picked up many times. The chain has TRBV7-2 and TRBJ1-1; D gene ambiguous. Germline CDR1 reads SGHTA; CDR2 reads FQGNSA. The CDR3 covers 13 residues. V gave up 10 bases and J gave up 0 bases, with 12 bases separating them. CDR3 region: CATAAGMNTEAFF. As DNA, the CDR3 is TGTGCCACTGCTGCCGGGATGAACACTGAAGCTTTCTTT.

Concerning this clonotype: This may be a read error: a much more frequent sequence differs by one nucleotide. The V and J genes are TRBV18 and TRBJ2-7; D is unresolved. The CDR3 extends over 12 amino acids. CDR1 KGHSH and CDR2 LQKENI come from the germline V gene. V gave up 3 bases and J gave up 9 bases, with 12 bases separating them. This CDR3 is CASSPDGPGQYF. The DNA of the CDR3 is TGTGCCAGCTCACCGGACGGACCCGGGCAGTACTTC.

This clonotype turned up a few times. The DNA of the CDR3 is TGTGCCAGCAGTTGGAACACAGATACGCAGTATTTT. It translates to CASSWNTDTQYF. The chain joins TRBV28 to TRBJ2-3; D uncertain. Trimming shortened V by 4 bases and J by 2 bases, and 4 bases separated the two germline ends. Germline V gene lookup returns CDR1 MDHEN and CDR2 SYDVKM. The CDR3 length is 12 residues.

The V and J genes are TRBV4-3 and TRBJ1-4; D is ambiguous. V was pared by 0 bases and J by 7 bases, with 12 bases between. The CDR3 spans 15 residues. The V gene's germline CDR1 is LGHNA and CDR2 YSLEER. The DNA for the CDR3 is TGCGCCAGCAGCCAAGACAGCGGTTCAGGTGAAAAACTGTTTTTT. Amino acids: CASSQDSGSGEKLFF.

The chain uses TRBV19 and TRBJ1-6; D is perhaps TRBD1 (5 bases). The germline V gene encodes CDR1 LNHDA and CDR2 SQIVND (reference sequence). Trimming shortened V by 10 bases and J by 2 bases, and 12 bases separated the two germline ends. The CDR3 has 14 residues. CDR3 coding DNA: TGTGCCACCGGGACTTCCACCTATAATTCACCCCTCCACTTT. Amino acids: CATGTSTYNSPLHF.

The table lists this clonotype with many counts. Here the CDR3 reads CASSRGAPNTEAFF. The CDR3 region has the DNA TGTGCCAGCAGTAGAGGAGCTCCGAACACTGAAGCTTTCTTT. The chain recombines TRBV28 with TRBJ1-1; D call uncertain. Germline CDR1 MDHEN, CDR2 SYDVKM. The length of the CDR3 is 14 residues. The V end lost 5 bases, the J end lost 1 base, and 11 bases lay between the germline ends.

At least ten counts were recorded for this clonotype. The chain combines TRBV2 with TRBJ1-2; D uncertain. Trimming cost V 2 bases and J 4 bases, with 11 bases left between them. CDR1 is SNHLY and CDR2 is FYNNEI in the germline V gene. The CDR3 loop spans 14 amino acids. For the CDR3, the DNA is TGTGCCAGCAGTGAAATAGTAGGCTCCTATGGCTACACCTTC. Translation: CASSEIVGSYGYTF.

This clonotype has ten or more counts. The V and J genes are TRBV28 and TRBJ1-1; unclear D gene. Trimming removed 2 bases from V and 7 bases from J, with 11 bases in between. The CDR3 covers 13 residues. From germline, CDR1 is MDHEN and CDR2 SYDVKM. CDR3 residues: CASSLNLYGEAFF. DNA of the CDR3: TGTGCCAGCAGTTTAAATCTGTACGGTGAAGCTTTCTTT. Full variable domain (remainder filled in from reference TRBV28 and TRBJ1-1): DVKVTQSSRYLVKRTGEKVFLECVQDMDHENMFWYRQDPGLGLRLIYFSYDVKMKEKGDIPEGYSVSREKKERFSLILESASTNQTSMYLCASSLNLYGEAFFGQGTRLTVV.

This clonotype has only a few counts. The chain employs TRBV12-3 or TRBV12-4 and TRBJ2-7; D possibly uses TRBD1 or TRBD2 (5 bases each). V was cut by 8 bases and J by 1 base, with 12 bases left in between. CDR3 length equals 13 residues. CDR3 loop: CASRGWGSYEQYF. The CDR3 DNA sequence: TGTGCCAGCCGGGGCTGGGGATCCTACGAGCAGTACTTC.

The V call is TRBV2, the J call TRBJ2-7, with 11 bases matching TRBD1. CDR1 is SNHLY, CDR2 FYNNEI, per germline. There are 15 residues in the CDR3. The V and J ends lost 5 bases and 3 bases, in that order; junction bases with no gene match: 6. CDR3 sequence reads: CASSTGTGGGYEQYF. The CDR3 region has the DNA TGTGCCAGCAGTACCGGGACAGGGGGAGGCTACGAGCAGTACTTC.

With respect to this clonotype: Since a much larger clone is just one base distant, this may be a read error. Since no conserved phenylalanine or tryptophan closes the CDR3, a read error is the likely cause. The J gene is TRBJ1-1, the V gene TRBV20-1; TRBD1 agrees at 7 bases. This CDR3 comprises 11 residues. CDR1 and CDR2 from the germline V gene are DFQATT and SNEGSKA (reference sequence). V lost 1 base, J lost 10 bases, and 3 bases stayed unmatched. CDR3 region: CSARGQGGAFS. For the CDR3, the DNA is TGCAGTGCTAGAGGACAGGGTGGAGCTTTCTCT.

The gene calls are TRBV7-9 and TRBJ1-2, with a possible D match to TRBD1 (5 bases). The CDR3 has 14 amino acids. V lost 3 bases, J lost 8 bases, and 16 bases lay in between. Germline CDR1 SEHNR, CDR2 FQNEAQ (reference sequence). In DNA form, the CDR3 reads TGTGCCAGCAGCTTGGGGGGTAGCCTACCCGGCTACACCTTC. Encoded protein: CASSLGGSLPGYTF.

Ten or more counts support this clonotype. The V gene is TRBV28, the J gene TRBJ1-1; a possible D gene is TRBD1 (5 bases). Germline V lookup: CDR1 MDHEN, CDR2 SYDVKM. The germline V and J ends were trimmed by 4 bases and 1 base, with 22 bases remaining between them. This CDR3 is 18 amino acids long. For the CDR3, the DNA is TGTGCCAGCAGTTCCTTACCCGCGCCTTGGGGCGAGAACACTGAAGCTTTCTTT. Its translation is CASSSLPAPWGENTEAFF. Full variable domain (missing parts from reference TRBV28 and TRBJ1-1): DVKVTQSSRYLVKRTGEKVFLECVQDMDHENMFWYRQDPGLGLRLIYFSYDVKMKEKGDIPEGYSVSREKKERFSLILESASTNQTSMYLCASSSLPAPWGENTEAFFGQGTRLTVV.

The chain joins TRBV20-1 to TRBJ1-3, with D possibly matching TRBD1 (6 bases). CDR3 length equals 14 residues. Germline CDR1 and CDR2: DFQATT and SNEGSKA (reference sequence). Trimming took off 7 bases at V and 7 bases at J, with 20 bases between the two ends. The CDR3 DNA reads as TGCAGTGTTCAGAAGACAGGCGATATGAACACCATATATTTT. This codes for CSVQKTGDMNTIYF.

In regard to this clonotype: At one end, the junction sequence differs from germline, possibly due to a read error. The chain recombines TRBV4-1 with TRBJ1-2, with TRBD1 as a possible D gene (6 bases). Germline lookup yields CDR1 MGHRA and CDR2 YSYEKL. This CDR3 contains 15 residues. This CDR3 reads CASNQPAGGIYGYTF. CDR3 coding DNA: TGCGCCAGCAACCAACCCGCGGGGGGCATCTATGGCTACACCTTC.

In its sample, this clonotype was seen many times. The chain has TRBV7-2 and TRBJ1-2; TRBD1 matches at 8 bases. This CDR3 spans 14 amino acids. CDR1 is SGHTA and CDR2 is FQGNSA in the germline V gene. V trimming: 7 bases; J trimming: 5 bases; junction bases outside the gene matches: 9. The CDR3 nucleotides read TGTGCCAGCACCACCCCAGGGGGCGAATATGGCTACACCTTC. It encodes CASTTPGGEYGYTF.

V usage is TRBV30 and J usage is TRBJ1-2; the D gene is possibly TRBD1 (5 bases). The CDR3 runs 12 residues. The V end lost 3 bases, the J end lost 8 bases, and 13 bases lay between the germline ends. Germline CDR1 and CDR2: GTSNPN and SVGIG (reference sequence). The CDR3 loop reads CAWSGGTWGYTF. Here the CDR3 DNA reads TGTGCCTGGAGCGGGGGGACCTGGGGCTACACCTTC.

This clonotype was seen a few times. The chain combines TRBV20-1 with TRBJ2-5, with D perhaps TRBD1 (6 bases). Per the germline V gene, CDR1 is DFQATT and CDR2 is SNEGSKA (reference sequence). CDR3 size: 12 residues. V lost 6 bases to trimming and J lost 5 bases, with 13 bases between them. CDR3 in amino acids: CSAPDSAETQYF. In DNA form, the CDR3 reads TGCAGTGCACCGGACAGTGCCGAGACCCAGTACTTC.

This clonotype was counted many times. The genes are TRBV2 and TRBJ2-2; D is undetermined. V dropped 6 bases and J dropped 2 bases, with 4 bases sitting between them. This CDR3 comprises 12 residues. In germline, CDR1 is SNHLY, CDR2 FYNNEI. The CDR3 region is CASRHNTGELFF. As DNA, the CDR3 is TGTGCCAGCAGACACAACACCGGGGAGCTGTTTTTT.

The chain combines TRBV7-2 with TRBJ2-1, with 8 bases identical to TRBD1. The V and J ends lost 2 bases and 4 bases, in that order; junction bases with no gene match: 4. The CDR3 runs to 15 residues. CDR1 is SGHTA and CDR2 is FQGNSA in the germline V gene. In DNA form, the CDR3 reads TGTGCCAGCAGCTTAATCACAGGGGGATACAATGAGCAGTTCTTC. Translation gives CASSLITGGYNEQFF.